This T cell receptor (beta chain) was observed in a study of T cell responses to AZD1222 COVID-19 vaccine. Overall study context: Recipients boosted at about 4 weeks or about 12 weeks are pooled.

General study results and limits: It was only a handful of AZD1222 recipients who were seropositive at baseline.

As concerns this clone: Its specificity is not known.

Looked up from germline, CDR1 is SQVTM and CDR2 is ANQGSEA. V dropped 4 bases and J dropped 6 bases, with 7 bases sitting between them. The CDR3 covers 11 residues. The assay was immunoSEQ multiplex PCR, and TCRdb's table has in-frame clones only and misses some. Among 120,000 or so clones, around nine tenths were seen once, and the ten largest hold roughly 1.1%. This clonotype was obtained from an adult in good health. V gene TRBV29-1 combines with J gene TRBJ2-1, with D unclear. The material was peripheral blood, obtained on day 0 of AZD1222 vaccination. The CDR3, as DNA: TGCAGCGTTGGTCATATCAATGAGCAGTTCTTC. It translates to CSVGHINEQFF.